This paragraph covers one TCR beta chain sequence. What it recognizes is unknown. RNA transcripts yielded amplified TCR beta CDR3 regions. Researchers ran a first-round RT-PCR on the TCR CDR3 using the HTBI primer set. In TCRdb, the multiplex PCR reads were re-called with MiXCR into one record per CDR3 protein. The table records approximately 530,000 distinct CDR3 sequences, roughly 17% of them present only once. The data were taken from a study of T cells in Graves' hyperthyroidism and ophthalmopathy. Study-wide points: Blood also carried most thyroid clonotypes expanded above 0.001.

The CDR3 spans 14 residues. Germline-derived CDR1 and CDR2 are DFQATT and SNEGSKA (reference sequence). After removal of 6 bases from V and 5 bases from J, the junction contained 12 bases not matched to a gene. The chain joins TRBV20-1 to TRBJ1-1, with 7 bases fitting TRBD1. This receptor was obtained from a woman aged 18-29 years with Graves' hyperthyroidism. Sequenced: blood. The CDR3 loop reads CSARGGAMRTEAFF. The CDR3 DNA reads TGCAGTGCACGAGGGGGCGCGATGAGGACTGAAGCTTTCTTT.